The 22 T cell receptor beta chains given below trace back to one sample, sequenced in a study of shared clonotypes between healthy human individuals. Assay used: immunoSEQ multiplex PCR; TCRdb lists only in-frame clones, some missing. The data show 2.3 million or so clones, with approximately 95% seen just once and 0.39% held by the top ten. Sequencing was carried out using naive CD4+ T cells from PBMCs. Subset indicated: CD45RA+ positively selected. The source is a man younger than 35 in good health. Some clones in this sample may be carry-over from other donors' samples.

The chain links TRBV28 to TRBJ1-1; D unclear. The ends were cut back, 10 bases at V and 5 bases at J, with 17 bases in the middle. Germline V gives CDR1 MDHEN, CDR2 SYDVKM. CDR3 length: 13 residues. As DNA, the CDR3 is TGTGCCACCAGAAGGCCCGAAGGTACTGAAGCTTTCTTT. Translated: CATRRPEGTEAFF.

The rearrangement links TRBV7-9 to TRBJ2-7; no definite D call. Per the germline V gene, CDR1 is SEHNR and CDR2 is FQNEAQ (reference sequence). This CDR3 region has 11 residues. The V end was cut by 7 bases, the J end by 5 bases, with 9 bases between. This CDR3 is CASTYGDEQYF. The CDR3 nucleotides are TGTGCCAGCACCTACGGCGACGAGCAGTACTTC.

The chain employs TRBV4-1 and TRBJ1-3, with TRBD1 matching over 9 bases. V was clipped by 3 bases and J by 9 bases; unmatched bases: 9. Germline V gene data show CDR1 as MGHRA and CDR2 as YSYEKL. CDR3 length equals 15 residues. The CDR3, as DNA: TGCGCCAGCAGCCAGACAGGGGGGCCCCCAGGCACCATATATTTT. This codes for CASSQTGGPPGTIYF.

The chain's CDR3 is CASSLLAQGYTGELFF. The CDR3 DNA is TGCGCCAGCAGCCTCCTGGCGCAGGGATACACCGGGGAGCTGTTTTTT. This sequence joins TRBV4-1 and TRBJ2-2; D possibly corresponds to TRBD1 (5 bases). CDR1 MGHRA and CDR2 YSYEKL come from the germline V gene. This CDR3 is built from 16 residues. Trimming took 4 bases from V and 3 from J, leaving 15 bases between them.

The CDR3 protein is CASSLRGSYTGELFF. CDR3 in DNA: TGTGCCAGTAGTTTGCGCGGGAGTTACACCGGGGAGCTGTTTTTT. The V call is TRBV19, the J call TRBJ2-2; the match to TRBD2 covers 7 bases. The CDR3 has 15 residues. The germline V gene encodes CDR1 LNHDA and CDR2 SQIVND (reference sequence). After removal of 5 bases from V and 3 bases from J, the junction contained 6 bases not matched to a gene.

The rearrangement joins TRBV20-1 to TRBJ1-2, with D perhaps matching TRBD1 (6 bases). Germline CDR1 is DFQATT and CDR2 is SNEGSKA (reference sequence). Trimming left V 4 bases short and J 8 bases short, with 11 bases between. The CDR3 contains 11 residues. As DNA, the CDR3 is TGCAGTGCTACACAGGGTATCGGCTACACCTTC. Its translation is CSATQGIGYTF.

The chain joins TRBV7-3 to TRBJ1-2, with D possibly being TRBD1 (6 bases). The V gene's germline CDR1 is SGHTA and CDR2 FQGTGA. The CDR3 sequence is 15 residues long. Trimming pared 4 bases from V and 5 bases from J, leaving 17 bases between. The CDR3 protein is CASSSAEWTDYGYTF. DNA of the CDR3: TGTGCCAGCAGCTCAGCGGAGTGGACAGATTATGGCTACACCTTC. The complete variable domain, with remaining parts taken from reference TRBV7-3 and TRBJ1-2, reads GAGVSQTPSNKVTEKGKYVELRCDPISGHTALYWYRQSLGQGPEFLIYFQGTGAADDSGLPNDRFFAVRPEGSVSTLKIQRTERGDSAVYLCASSSAEWTDYGYTFGSGTRLTVV.

The chain has TRBV27 and TRBJ2-3; possibly TRBD1 for D (5 bases). V gave up 8 bases and J gave up 5 bases, with 14 bases separating them. The germline CDR1 and CDR2 sequences are MNHEY and SMNVEV (reference sequence). This CDR3 spans 13 amino acids. DNA for the CDR3: TGTGCCAGCCGCATATTCCAGGGAGATACGCAGTATTTT. Residues: CASRIFQGDTQYF.

Remarks on this clone: This specimen includes other DNA sequences encoding the same CDR3. This chain uses TRBV7-2 with TRBJ1-1; unclear D gene. The V gene's germline CDR1 is SGHTA and CDR2 FQGNSA. The CDR3 contains 14 residues. The V gene lost 2 bases and the J gene lost 2 bases, with 9 bases spanning the gap. CDR3 nucleotides: TGTGCCAGCAGCTTAACCGGTGGTAACACTGAAGCTTTCTTT. This translates into CASSLTGGNTEAFF.

This clone was detected only once. The gene calls are TRBV5-6 and TRBJ2-7, with D possibly TRBD2 on 5 matching bases. This CDR3 has 13 amino acids. Trimming pared 0 bases from V and 5 bases from J, leaving 9 bases between. Germline V CDR1 and CDR2: SGHDT, YYEEEE. Here the CDR3 DNA reads TGTGCCAGCAGCTTGGCGCTCGGGAACGAGCAGTACTTC. Translated, it gives CASSLALGNEQYF.

The chain couples TRBV9 to TRBJ2-1, with D perhaps being TRBD1 or TRBD2 (6 bases each). Looked up from germline, CDR1 is SGDLS and CDR2 is YYNGEE. V lost 2 bases, J lost 8 bases, and 14 bases lay in between. The CDR3 has 14 residues. The CDR3 protein is CASSVGGHWDEQFF. The CDR3 region has the DNA TGTGCCAGCAGCGTCGGGGGCCACTGGGATGAGCAGTTCTTC.

The rearrangement joins TRBV6-1 to TRBJ1-2; tentatively, D is TRBD1 (5 bases). V was cut by 8 bases and J by 1 base, with 14 bases left in between. The CDR3 runs 14 residues. The germline gives CDR1 MNHNS, CDR2 SASEGT. DNA of the CDR3: TGTGCCAGCGCCCCGGGGACGGGTAACTATGGCTACACCTTC. Translated: CASAPGTGNYGYTF.

This clone has only one observation. CDR3 residues: CASSLGGGDEKLFF. CDR3 nucleotide sequence: TGTGCCAGCAGCCTGGGCGGGGGCGATGAAAAACTGTTTTTT. The chain combines TRBV7-6 with TRBJ1-4; possible D gene TRBD1, 6 bases. The CDR3 is 14 residues long. From germline, CDR1 is SGHVS and CDR2 FNYEAQ. V lost 5 bases and J lost 6, with 13 bases in between.

On this clone: This sample includes further DNA sequences coding for the same CDR3. The gene calls are TRBV28 and TRBJ2-4; D is unclear. Germline V gives CDR1 MDHEN, CDR2 SYDVKM. This CDR3 is 15 amino acids long. V was trimmed by 2 bases and J by 0 bases, leaving 8 bases between them. The CDR3 region is CASSLAGLAKNIQYF. CDR3 bases: TGTGCCAGCAGTTTAGCCGGGCTAGCCAAAAACATTCAGTACTTC.

A single count supports this clone. The sample carries other DNA sequences with the same CDR3. The V and J genes are TRBV7-9 and TRBJ2-1; D remains ambiguous. Germline V gene data show CDR1 as SEHNR and CDR2 as FQNEAQ (reference sequence). This CDR3 is 16 amino acids long. V lost 0 bases, J lost 0 bases, and 9 bases lay in between. CDR3 DNA: TGTGCCAGCAGCTTAGCGCGCGGTAGCTCCTACAATGAGCAGTTCTTC. Its protein product is CASSLARGSSYNEQFF.

The chain combines TRBV5-1 with TRBJ2-5, with D possibly TRBD2 on 6 matching bases. The V end lost 4 bases, the J end lost 11 bases, and 21 bases lay between the germline ends. The CDR3 has 14 residues. Germline V gene sequence: CDR1 SGHRS, CDR2 YFSETQ. This chain's CDR3 is CASSVQGPPGEQYF. CDR3 nucleotide sequence: TGCGCCAGCAGCGTTCAGGGACCTCCGGGGGAGCAGTACTTC.

V usage is TRBV2 and J usage is TRBJ1-4; 8 nucleotides line up with TRBD1. The CDR3 spans 13 residues. Unmatched junction bases numbered 5, after V lost 3 bases and J lost 11 bases. CDR1 is SNHLY, CDR2 FYNNEI, per germline. In DNA form, the CDR3 reads TGTGCCAGCAGTGAGAAGACAGGGGACAAACTGTTTTTT. Translated: CASSEKTGDKLFF.

The rearrangement uses TRBV7-3 and TRBJ1-3; D perhaps matches TRBD1 (5 bases). Per germline, CDR1 SGHTA and CDR2 FQGTGA. The CDR3 consists of 13 residues. The V end was cut by 8 bases, the J end by 1 base, with 9 bases between. As DNA, the CDR3 is TGTGCCAGCTCGACAGTTTCTGGAAACACCATATATTTT. This gives the protein CASSTVSGNTIYF.

The chain combines TRBV29-1 with TRBJ2-1; maybe TRBD1 (5 bases). The CDR3 length is 14 residues. The germline V gene has CDR1 SQVTM and CDR2 ANQGSEA. Trimming cost V 7 bases and J 9 bases, with 22 bases left between them. Here the CDR3 reads CSATGLPQGSEQFF. In DNA form, the CDR3 reads TGCAGCGCTACGGGCCTCCCTCAGGGTAGTGAGCAGTTCTTC.

The V and J genes are TRBV6-5 and TRBJ1-6; D perhaps matches TRBD1 (6 bases). Between the trimmed V and J ends, which lost 6 bases and 11 bases, there was a span of 14 bases. CDR1 and CDR2 (germline): MNHEY, SVGAGI. This CDR3 contains 13 residues. DNA for the CDR3: TGTGCCAGCAGCTCAGGGGAGGGTGCACCCCTCCACTTT. Amino acids: CASSSGEGAPLHF.

The CDR3 here is CSSRPLHVEDTIYF. In nucleotides, the CDR3 is TGCAGTTCCCGTCCCCTCCATGTGGAGGACACCATATATTTT. The chain employs TRBV29-1 and TRBJ1-3, with D unclear. Germline-derived CDR1 and CDR2 are SQVTM and ANQGSEA. The CDR3 has 14 amino acids.

The chain combines TRBV6-6 with TRBJ2-1; possible D gene TRBD1, 7 bases. V lost 11 bases and J lost 6, with 17 bases in between. The CDR3 covers 13 residues. CDR1 MNHNY and CDR2 SVGAGI come from the germline V gene (reference sequence). The CDR3 DNA reads TGTGCCGGCCGCGGGCAGGGGGGCAATGAGCAGTTCTTC. Protein product: CAGRGQGGNEQFF.